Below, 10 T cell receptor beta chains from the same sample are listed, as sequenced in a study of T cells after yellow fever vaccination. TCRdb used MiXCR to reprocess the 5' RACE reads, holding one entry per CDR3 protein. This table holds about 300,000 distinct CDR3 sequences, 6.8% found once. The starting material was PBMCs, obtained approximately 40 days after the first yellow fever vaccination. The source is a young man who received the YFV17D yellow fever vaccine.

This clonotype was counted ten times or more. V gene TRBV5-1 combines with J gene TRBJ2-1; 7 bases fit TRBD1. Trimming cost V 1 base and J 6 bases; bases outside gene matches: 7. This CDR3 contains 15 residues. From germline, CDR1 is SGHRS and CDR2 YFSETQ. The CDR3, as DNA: TGCGCCAGCAGCTTGCGGACAGGAACTTCCAATGAGCAGTTCTTC. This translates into CASSLRTGTSNEQFF.

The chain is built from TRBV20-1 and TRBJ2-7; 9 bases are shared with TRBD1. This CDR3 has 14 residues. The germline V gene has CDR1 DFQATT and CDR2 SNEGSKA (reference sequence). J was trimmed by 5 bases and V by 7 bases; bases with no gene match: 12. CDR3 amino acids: CSVLTLDRGNEQYF. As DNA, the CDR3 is TGCAGTGTTCTCACCTTGGACAGGGGAAACGAGCAGTACTTC.

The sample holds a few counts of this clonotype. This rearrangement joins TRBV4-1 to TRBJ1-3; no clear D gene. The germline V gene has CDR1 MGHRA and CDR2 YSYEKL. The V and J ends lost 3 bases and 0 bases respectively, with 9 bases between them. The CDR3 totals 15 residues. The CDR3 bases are TGCGCCAGCAGCCACCTACAGTTCTCTGGAAACACCATATATTTT. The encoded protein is CASSHLQFSGNTIYF.

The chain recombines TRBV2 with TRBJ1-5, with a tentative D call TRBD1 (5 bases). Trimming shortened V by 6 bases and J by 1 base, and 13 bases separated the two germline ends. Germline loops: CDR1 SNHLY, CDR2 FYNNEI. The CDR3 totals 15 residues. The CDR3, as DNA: TGTGCCAGCAGGGGGGGGACGGAGAGCAATCAGCCCCAGCATTTT. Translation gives CASRGGTESNQPQHF. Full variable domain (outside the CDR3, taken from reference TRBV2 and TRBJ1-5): EPEVTQTPSHQVTQMGQEVILRCVPISNHLYFYWYRQILGQKVEFLVSFYNNEISEKSEIFDDQFSVERPDGSNFTLKIRSTKLEDSAMYFCASRGGTESNQPQHFGDGTRLSIL.

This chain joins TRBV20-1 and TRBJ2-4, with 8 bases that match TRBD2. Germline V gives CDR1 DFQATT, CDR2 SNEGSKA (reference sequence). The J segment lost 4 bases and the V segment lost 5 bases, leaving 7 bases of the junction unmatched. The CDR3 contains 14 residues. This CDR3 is CSAFMSGGKNIQYF. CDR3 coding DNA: TGCAGTGCTTTTATGAGCGGGGGTAAAAACATTCAGTACTTC.

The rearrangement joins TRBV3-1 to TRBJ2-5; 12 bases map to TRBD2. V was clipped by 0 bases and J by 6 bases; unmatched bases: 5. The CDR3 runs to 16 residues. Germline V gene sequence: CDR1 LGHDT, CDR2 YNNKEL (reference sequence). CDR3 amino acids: CASSQDMGLAGKTQYF. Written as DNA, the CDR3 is TGTGCCAGCAGCCAAGATATGGGACTAGCGGGCAAGACCCAGTACTTC.

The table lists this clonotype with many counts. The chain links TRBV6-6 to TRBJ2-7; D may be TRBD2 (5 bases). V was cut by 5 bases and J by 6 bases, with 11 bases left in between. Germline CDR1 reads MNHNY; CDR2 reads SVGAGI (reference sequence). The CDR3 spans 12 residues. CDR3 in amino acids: CASSATAGEQYV. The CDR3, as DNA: TGTGCCAGCAGTGCAACGGCGGGCGAGCAGTACGTC.

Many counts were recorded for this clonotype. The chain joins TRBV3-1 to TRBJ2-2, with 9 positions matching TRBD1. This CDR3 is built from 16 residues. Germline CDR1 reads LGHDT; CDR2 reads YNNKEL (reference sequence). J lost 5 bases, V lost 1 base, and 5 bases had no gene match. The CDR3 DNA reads TGTGCCAGCAGCCAAGGGACAGGGGTCAGGACCGGGGAGCTGTTTTTT. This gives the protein CASSQGTGVRTGELFF. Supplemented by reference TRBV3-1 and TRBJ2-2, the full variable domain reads DTAVSQTPKYLVTQMGNDKSIKCEQNLGHDTMYWYKQDSKKFLKIMFSYNNKELIINETVPNRFSPKSPDKAHLNLHINSLELGDSAVYFCASSQGTGVRTGELFFGEGSRLTVL.

The CDR3 reads CASSLEDSSYNEQFF. The DNA of the CDR3 is TGTGCCAGCAGTTTAGAGGACAGCTCCTACAATGAGCAGTTCTTC. The chain joins TRBV6-2 or TRBV6-3 to TRBJ2-1; possibly TRBD1 for D (6 bases). CDR1 is MNHEY, CDR2 SVGEGT, per germline. There are 15 residues in the CDR3. Trimming removed 4 bases at V and 0 bases at J, with 10 bases between.

The DNA for the CDR3 is TGTGCCAGCAGCACCGACAGGGTTGATGGCTACACCTTC. This codes for CASSTDRVDGYTF. The gene calls are TRBV3-1 and TRBJ1-2; 7 nucleotides align to TRBD1. The CDR3 loop spans 13 amino acids. The trim removed 5 bases at V and 6 bases at J, leaving 6 bases unmatched. Germline V gene lookup returns CDR1 LGHDT and CDR2 YNNKEL (reference sequence).